The 21 T cell receptor beta chains below were found in one sample sequenced in a study of T cells after posttransplantation cyclophosphamide. Method: immunoSEQ multiplex PCR; TCRdb's copy keeps in-frame clones and lacks some. Here the sample spans about 42,000 clones, 90% being singletons. Treatment was busulfan-fludarabine conditioning, a marrow graft, and cyclophosphamide on days +3 and +4. Here the sequenced sample was PBMCs, taken 55 to 70 days after allogeneic stem cell transplant with posttransplant cyclophosphamide. These receptors were taken from a male patient between 60 and 69 years old who received an allogeneic stem cell transplant from a related donor and was CMV-positive. Some T cells may have come from the graft donor.

The chain employs TRBV6-1 and TRBJ1-1; a possible D gene is TRBD1 (6 bases). V was clipped by 3 bases and J by 1 base, with 12 bases between them. The CDR3 covers 15 residues. Germline V gene data show CDR1 as MNHNS and CDR2 as SASEGT. Here the CDR3 DNA reads TGTGCCAGCAGTGATTATAGGACAGCGAACACTGAAGCTTTCTTT. Its protein is CASSDYRTANTEAFF.

The count of this clone is one. The chain is built from TRBV2 and TRBJ1-4, with TRBD1 matching 9 bases. Per the germline V gene, CDR1 is SNHLY and CDR2 is FYNNEI. J gave up 5 bases and V 7 bases, and 5 bases lay outside the gene matches. The CDR3 is 14 amino acids. The CDR3 loop is CASKEGQGNEKLFF. CDR3 nucleotide sequence: TGTGCCAGCAAAGAGGGACAGGGAAATGAAAAACTGTTTTTT.

The chain is built from TRBV10-3 and TRBJ2-7; 10 bases agree with TRBD1. The germline V gene encodes CDR1 ENHRY and CDR2 SYGVKD. The trim removed 3 bases at V and 6 bases at J, leaving 8 bases unmatched. The CDR3 is 15 residues long. The CDR3, as DNA: TGTGCCATCAGTGATAGGGGACAGGGGTCTGGCGAGCAGTACGTC. Its translation is CAISDRGQGSGEQYV.

The J gene is TRBJ1-1, the V gene TRBV27; D may be TRBD1 (6 bases). CDR1 is MNHEY and CDR2 is SMNVEV in the germline V gene (reference sequence). This CDR3 has 11 amino acids. The V gene lost 11 bases and the J gene lost 7 bases, with 14 bases spanning the gap. In DNA form, the CDR3 reads TGTGCCGCTTTCAGGGGAGATGAAGCTTTCTTT. This encodes CAAFRGDEAFF.

J is TRBJ1-1 and V is TRBV5-1; 10 nucleotides line up with TRBD1. The CDR3 is made up of 17 amino acids. Germline CDR1 reads SGHRS; CDR2 reads YFSETQ. With V trimmed by 3 bases and J by 1 base, 9 bases remained unmatched. CDR3 coding DNA: TGCGCCAGCAGCTCCTGGACAGGGGGGATTTCGAACACTGAAGCTTTCTTT. Translated: CASSSWTGGISNTEAFF.

The V call is TRBV16, the J call TRBJ2-6; D gene ambiguous. The germline CDR1 and CDR2 sequences are KGHSY and FQNENV. This CDR3 has 13 amino acids. Trimming removed 4 bases at V and 4 bases at J, with 5 bases between. CDR3 protein: CASSPAGANVLTF. CDR3 DNA sequence: TGTGCCAGCAGCCCAGCGGGGGCCAACGTCCTGACTTTC.

Only one count was recorded for this clone. CDR3 sequence reads: CASSVFSEETQYF. The CDR3 nucleotides read TGTGCCAGCAGCGTATTCTCAGAAGAGACCCAGTACTTC. This chain links TRBV9 with TRBJ2-5; the D is unclear. Trimming removed 1 base at V and 3 bases at J, with 7 bases between. Germline V CDR1 and CDR2: SGDLS, YYNGEE. The CDR3 has 13 residues.

The chain carries TRBV4-1 and TRBJ1-2; D may be TRBD1 (6 bases). The CDR3 consists of 16 residues. The germline V and J ends were trimmed by 4 bases and 3 bases, with 18 bases remaining between them. In germline, CDR1 is MGHRA, CDR2 YSYEKL. CDR3 sequence (DNA): TGCGCCAGCAGCCGGGGGGGCGGGGACGGGGACTATGGCTACACCTTC. Its translation is CASSRGGGDGDYGYTF.

The chain joins TRBV14 to TRBJ2-1; 7 bases are shared with TRBD1. This CDR3 contains 14 residues. Germline values: CDR1 SGHDN, CDR2 FVKESK. V gave up 9 bases and J gave up 3 bases; unmatched junction bases: 8. CDR3 sequence (DNA): TGTGCCAGAAACGCCCGGACAGGCTACAATGAGCAGTTCTTC. The encoded protein is CARNARTGYNEQFF. The complete variable domain, with remaining parts taken from reference TRBV14 and TRBJ2-1, reads EAGVTQFPSHSVIEKGQTVTLRCDPISGHDNLYWYRRVMGKEIKFLLHFVKESKQDESGMPNNRFLAERTGGTYSTLKVQPAELEDSGVYFCARNARTGYNEQFFGPGTRLTVL.

The chain uses TRBV6-5 and TRBJ1-2, with D perhaps TRBD1 (6 bases). V lost 10 bases, J lost 3 bases, and 15 bases lay in between. In germline, CDR1 is MNHEY, CDR2 SVGAGI. The CDR3 extends over 13 amino acids. CDR3 nucleotides: TGTGCCACCAGGGGAGAGAGTGACTATGGCTACACCTTC. Protein: CATRGESDYGYTF.

CDR3 region: CASSIWGAGGHEQFF. CDR3 in DNA: TGTGCCAGTAGTATATGGGGAGCGGGGGGGCATGAGCAGTTCTTC. The chain links TRBV19 to TRBJ2-1, with 10 bases matching TRBD2. This CDR3 region has 15 residues. Trimming took 2 bases from V and 8 from J; bases not matched to a gene: 6. CDR1 is LNHDA, CDR2 SQIVND, per germline (reference sequence).

The V call is TRBV27, the J call TRBJ1-1; TRBD1 is a possible D gene (5 bases). CDR1 MNHEY and CDR2 SMNVEV come from the germline V gene (reference sequence). The CDR3 totals 13 residues. V lost 8 bases, J lost 10 bases, and 20 bases lay in between. CDR3 DNA sequence: TGTGCCAGCCGAAAAAGGGTGGAGGGGCGAGCTTTCTTT. Amino acid sequence: CASRKRVEGRAFF.

This CDR3 is CSVDKVRETQYF. The DNA for the CDR3 is TGCAGCGTTGATAAGGTGCGGGAGACCCAGTACTTC. This chain links TRBV29-1 with TRBJ2-5; D is unresolved. Germline CDR1 SQVTM, CDR2 ANQGSEA. The CDR3 consists of 12 residues. V was shortened by 3 bases and J by 5 bases, with 10 bases between the two germline ends.

The chain recombines TRBV4-2 with TRBJ1-2, with TRBD1 identical over 9 bases. This CDR3 is built from 15 residues. CDR1 and CDR2 (germline): LGHNA, YNFKEQ. V shed 0 bases and J 11 bases; nucleotides not matched to a gene: 10. The CDR3 reads CASSQEPDRGYSYTF. In nucleotides, the CDR3 is TGTGCCAGCAGCCAAGAACCGGACAGGGGATACAGTTACACCTTC.

This clone was seen a handful of times. This rearrangement joins TRBV12-5 to TRBJ2-1; TRBD2 agrees at 7 bases. CDR1 LGHNT and CDR2 FRNRAP come from the germline V gene. This CDR3 is built from 18 residues. J lost 9 bases, V lost 0 bases, and 17 bases had no gene match. CDR3 DNA sequence: TGTGCTAGTGGTTTGGTACCAGACGGATCCCCGGGGGGAGCTGAGCAGTTCTTC. This translates into CASGLVPDGSPGGAEQFF.

The chain combines TRBV18 with TRBJ1-4, with 9 bases matching TRBD1. CDR3 length equals 17 residues. The V gene's germline CDR1 is KGHSH and CDR2 LQKENI. V dropped 4 bases and J dropped 8; count of bases not matched to a gene: 14. CDR3: CASSQYYGQGPKEKLFF. CDR3 bases: TGTGCCAGCTCACAATACTACGGACAGGGGCCAAAGGAAAAACTGTTTTTT.

The J gene is TRBJ1-2, the V gene TRBV6-5; the D gene is possibly TRBD1 (6 bases). V was cut by 5 bases and J by 4 bases, with 8 bases left in between. CDR1 is MNHEY and CDR2 is SVGAGI in the germline V gene. The CDR3 extends over 12 amino acids. CDR3: CASSVGGYGYTF. Here the CDR3 DNA reads TGTGCCAGCAGTGTAGGGGGCTATGGCTACACCTTC.

The rearrangement links TRBV6-5 to TRBJ1-1, with D perhaps TRBD1 (5 bases). CDR3 size: 14 residues. With 6 bases removed from V and 5 bases from J, the gap between germline ends came to 16 bases. The germline CDR1 and CDR2 sequences are MNHEY and SVGAGI. Here the CDR3 DNA reads TGTGCCAGCAGCCACCGACCGACAGCGACTGAAGCTTTCTTT. Translation: CASSHRPTATEAFF.

The chain uses TRBV5-1 and TRBJ2-2; 7 bases are a match to TRBD1. V dropped 4 bases and J dropped 1; count of bases not matched to a gene: 13. This CDR3 has 18 residues. Per the germline V gene, CDR1 is SGHRS and CDR2 is YFSETQ. The CDR3 nucleotides read TGCGCCAGCAGCGTCCTACCGCCAGGGGGAAGGAACACCGGGGAGCTGTTTTTT. Its protein is CASSVLPPGGRNTGELFF.

V is TRBV25-1 and J is TRBJ1-1; unclear D gene. The CDR3 contains 13 residues. The V end was cut by 6 bases, the J end by 1 base, with 9 bases between. The germline V gene encodes CDR1 MGHDK and CDR2 SYGVNS. The CDR3, as DNA: TGTGCCAGCAGATTCCAGGAGAACACTGAAGCTTTCTTT. Amino acids: CASRFQENTEAFF.

The chain is built from TRBV10-2 and TRBJ2-5; TRBD2 matches 11 bases. The CDR3 is 15 residues long. V shed 6 bases, J shed 0 bases, and the junction held 3 bases outside the gene matches. Germline lookup yields CDR1 WSHSY and CDR2 SAAADI. The CDR3: CASRSSGGYQETQYF. DNA of the CDR3: TGCGCCAGCAGATCTAGCGGGGGGTACCAAGAGACCCAGTACTTC.